These 7 T cell receptor beta chains came from one sample sequenced in a study of human T cells and chemical hapten exposure (dated by TCRdb to 2020 to 2023). Libraries were prepared through RACE. The reads were generated on a NextSeq 500. In-frame beta chains were kept once TCRdb had trimmed the public reads at Q25 with fastp and called clones with MiXCR. A single entry per CDR3 protein holds the most common genes and DNA from its merged rows. This sample is represented by 70,000 or so distinct CDR3 sequences; over 8.5% of them were singletons. 1.4% of the sample is held by the ten biggest clonotypes. In the paper's terms, the time point label means: patch test 3, about 24 weeks after DPC sensitization. The sample's treatment or condition label, in plain terms: therapeutic diphenylcyclopropenone sensitization with weekly scalp DPC. Sequenced here: whole blood, sampled in connection with sensitization to the hapten diphenylcyclopropenone (DPC). The receptor source for this set is a woman in her forties or fifties with alopecia areata. Some clones in this sample may be carry-over from other donors' samples.

This clonotype has a count of ten or more. The V call is TRBV18, the J call TRBJ2-2; 7 nucleotides line up with TRBD1. CDR1 is KGHSH and CDR2 is LQKENI in the germline V gene. The V and J ends lost 0 bases and 1 base, in that order; junction bases with no gene match: 2. The CDR3 covers 16 residues. This CDR3 is CASSPPGQRNTGELFF. The CDR3 nucleotides are TGTGCCAGCTCACCACCGGGACAGAGGAACACCGGGGAGCTGTTTTTT.

This clonotype was seen many times. The rearrangement uses TRBV10-3 and TRBJ2-3; D is perhaps TRBD1 or TRBD2 (5 bases each). Looked up from germline, CDR1 is ENHRY and CDR2 is SYGVKD. The CDR3 covers 13 residues. V was trimmed by 9 bases and J by 1 base, leaving 11 bases between them. CDR3 bases: TGTGCCATTGGGACCGCCGGCACAGATACGCAGTATTTT. It yields the protein CAIGTAGTDTQYF.

There are many counts of this clonotype. V and J are TRBV29-1 and TRBJ2-2, with 8 bases identical to TRBD1. This CDR3 spans 14 amino acids. Germline assignment: CDR1 SQVTM and CDR2 ANQGSEA. The ends lost 7 bases at V and 1 base at J; junction bases unmatched: 5. CDR3 region: CSALTGVNTGELFF. CDR3 bases: TGCAGCGCCTTGACAGGGGTGAACACCGGGGAGCTGTTTTTT.

This clonotype was counted between two and nine times. This CDR3 reads CASSLGTPVSDEQFF. CDR3 bases: TGTGCCAGCAGTTTAGGGACACCGGTGAGCGATGAGCAGTTCTTC. The chain combines TRBV6-5 with TRBJ2-1; D perhaps matches TRBD1 (6 bases). The CDR3 sequence is 15 residues long. V lost 4 bases and J 8 bases, leaving 18 bases between the germline ends. Germline CDR1 and CDR2: MNHEY and SVGAGI.

In this sample, this clonotype turned up a few times. The chain carries TRBV11-2 and TRBJ2-7; TRBD2 might be the D (6 bases). V lost 5 bases, J lost 12 bases, and 20 bases lay in between. The CDR3 contains 13 residues. Germline CDR1 and CDR2: SGHAT and FQNNGV. DNA for the CDR3: TGTGCCAGCAGCCCCGGGGGACGGTGGGTTGTGTACTTC. The encoded protein is CASSPGGRWVVYF.

This clonotype was observed a few times. The J gene is TRBJ1-1, the V gene TRBV12-3 or TRBV12-4; the D is unclear. The CDR3 totals 11 residues. Trimming removed 3 bases from V and 7 bases from J, with 6 bases in between. CDR3 region: CASSFIDEAFF. CDR3 DNA: TGTGCCAGCAGTTTTATAGATGAAGCTTTCTTT.

This clonotype has ten or more counts. This chain links TRBV29-1 with TRBJ1-3; weak D call: TRBD1 (6 bases). V lost 6 bases and J 4 bases, leaving 13 bases between the germline ends. The CDR3 loop spans 13 amino acids. The V gene's germline CDR1 is SQVTM and CDR2 ANQGSEA. For the CDR3, the DNA is TGCAGCGTCTACAGGGAGGTCGGAAACACCATATATTTT. It codes for CSVYREVGNTIYF.